This record covers a single TCR beta chain. Source study methods: Reference gene primer amplification yielded estimated nucleated cell counts. Some clones are missing from TCRdb's copy, which holds only in-frame ones; the method was immunoSEQ multiplex PCR. The V and J calls and clone size are taken from that table; D and trimming were inferred from the DNA. The sample has roughly 200,000 clones, 88% seen once. The data belong to a study of blood T cell repertoires in COVID-19. Looking at the study overall: The United States, Italy and Spain provided the acute and convalescent COVID-19 samples. T cells, B-cell-depleted T cells, or PBMCs provided the cDNA or gDNA that served as material.

The CDR3 has 15 amino acids. After removal of 5 bases from V and 2 bases from J, the junction contained 6 bases not matched to a gene. The germline CDR1 and CDR2 sequences are MNHEY and SVGAGI. This TCR was recovered from an older man with acute or convalescent COVID-19. This rearrangement joins TRBV6-5 to TRBJ1-5; 7 nucleotides align to TRBD1. Sequenced input: peripheral blood. CDR3 bases: TGTGCCAGCAGTATAGGGGGGACAGGCAATCAGCCCCAGCATTTT. Amino acid sequence: CASSIGGTGNQPQHF.